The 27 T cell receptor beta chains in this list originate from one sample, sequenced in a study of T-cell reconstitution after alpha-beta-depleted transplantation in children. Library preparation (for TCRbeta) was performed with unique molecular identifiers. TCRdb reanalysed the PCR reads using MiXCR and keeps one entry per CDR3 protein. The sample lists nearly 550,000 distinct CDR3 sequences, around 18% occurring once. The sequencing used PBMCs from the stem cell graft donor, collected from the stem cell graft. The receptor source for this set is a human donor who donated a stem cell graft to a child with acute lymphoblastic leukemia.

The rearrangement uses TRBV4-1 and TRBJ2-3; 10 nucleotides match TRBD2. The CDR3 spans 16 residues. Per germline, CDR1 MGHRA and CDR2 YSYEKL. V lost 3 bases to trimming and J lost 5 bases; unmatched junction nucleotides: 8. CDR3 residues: CASSQATSGPRDTQYF. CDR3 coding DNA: TGCGCCAGCAGCCAGGCGACTAGCGGGCCTAGAGATACGCAGTATTTT.

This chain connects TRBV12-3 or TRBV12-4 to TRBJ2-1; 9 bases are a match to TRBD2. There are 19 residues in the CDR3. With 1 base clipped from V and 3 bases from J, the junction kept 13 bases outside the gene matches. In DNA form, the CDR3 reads TGTGCCAGCAGTTTAGTGGCGGGCCCACTAGCGGGCGACTACAATGAGCAGTTCTTC. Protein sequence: CASSLVAGPLAGDYNEQFF.

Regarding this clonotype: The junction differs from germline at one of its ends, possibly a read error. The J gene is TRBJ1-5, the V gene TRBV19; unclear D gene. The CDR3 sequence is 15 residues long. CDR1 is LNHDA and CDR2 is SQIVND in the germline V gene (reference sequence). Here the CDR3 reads CAGSISVGVNQPQHF. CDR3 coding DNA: TGTGCCGGTAGTATTTCTGTCGGGGTCAATCAGCCCCAGCATTTT.

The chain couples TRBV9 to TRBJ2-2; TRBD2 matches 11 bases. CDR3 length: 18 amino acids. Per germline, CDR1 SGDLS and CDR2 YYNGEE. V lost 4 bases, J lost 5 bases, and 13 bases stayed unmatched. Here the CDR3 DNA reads TGTGCCAGCAGCCCCGACTCTAGCGGGAGGTTTCGGACCGGGGAGCTGTTTTTT. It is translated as CASSPDSSGRFRTGELFF.

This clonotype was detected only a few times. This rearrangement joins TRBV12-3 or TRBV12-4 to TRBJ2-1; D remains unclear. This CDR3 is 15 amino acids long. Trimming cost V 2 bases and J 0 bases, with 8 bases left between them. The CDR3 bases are TGTGCCAGCAGTTTACCCTCGAGCTCCTACAATGAGCAGTTCTTC. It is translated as CASSLPSSSYNEQFF.

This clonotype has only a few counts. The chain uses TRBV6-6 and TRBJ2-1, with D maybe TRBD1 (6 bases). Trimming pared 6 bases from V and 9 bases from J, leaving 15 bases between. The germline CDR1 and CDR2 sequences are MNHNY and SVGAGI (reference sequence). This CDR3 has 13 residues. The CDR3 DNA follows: TGTGCCAGCAGAGCCACAGGGACACCTGAGCAGTTCTTC. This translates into CASRATGTPEQFF.

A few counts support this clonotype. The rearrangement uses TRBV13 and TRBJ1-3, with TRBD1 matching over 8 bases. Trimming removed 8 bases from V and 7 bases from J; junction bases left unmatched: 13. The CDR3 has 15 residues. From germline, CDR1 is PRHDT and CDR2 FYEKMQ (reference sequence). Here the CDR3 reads CASSFGQGITNTIYF. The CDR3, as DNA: TGTGCCAGCTCCTTCGGACAGGGAATAACCAACACCATATATTTT. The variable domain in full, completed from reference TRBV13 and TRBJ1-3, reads AAGVIQSPRHLIKEKRETATLKCYPIPRHDTVYWYQQGPGQDPQFLISFYEKMQSDKGSIPDRFSAQQFSDYHSELNMSSLELGDSALYFCASSFGQGITNTIYFGEGSWLTVV.

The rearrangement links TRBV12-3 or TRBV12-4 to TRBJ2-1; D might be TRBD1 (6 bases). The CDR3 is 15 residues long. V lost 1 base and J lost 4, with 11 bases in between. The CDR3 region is CASSLEGDNYNEQFF. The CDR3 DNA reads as TGTGCCAGCAGTTTAGAGGGGGACAATTACAATGAGCAGTTCTTC.

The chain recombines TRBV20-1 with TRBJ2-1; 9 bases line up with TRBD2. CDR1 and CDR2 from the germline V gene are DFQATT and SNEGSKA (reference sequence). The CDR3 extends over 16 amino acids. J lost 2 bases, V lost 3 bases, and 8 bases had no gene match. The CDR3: CSASLPTSGPYNEQFF. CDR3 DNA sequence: TGCAGTGCTAGTCTCCCCACTAGCGGGCCCTACAATGAGCAGTTCTTC.

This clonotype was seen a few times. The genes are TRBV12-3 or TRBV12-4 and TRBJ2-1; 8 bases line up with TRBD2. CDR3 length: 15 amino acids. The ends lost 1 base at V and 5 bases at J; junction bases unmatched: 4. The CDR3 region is CASSLEAGGNNEQFF. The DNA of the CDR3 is TGTGCCAGCAGTTTAGAGGCGGGAGGAAACAATGAGCAGTTCTTC.

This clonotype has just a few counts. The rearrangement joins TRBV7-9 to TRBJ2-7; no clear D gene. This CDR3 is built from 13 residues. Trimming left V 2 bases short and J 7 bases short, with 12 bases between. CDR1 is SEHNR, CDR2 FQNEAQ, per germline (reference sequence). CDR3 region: CASSLKVLGEQYF. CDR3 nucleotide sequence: TGTGCCAGCAGCTTAAAGGTTCTTGGAGAGCAGTACTTC.

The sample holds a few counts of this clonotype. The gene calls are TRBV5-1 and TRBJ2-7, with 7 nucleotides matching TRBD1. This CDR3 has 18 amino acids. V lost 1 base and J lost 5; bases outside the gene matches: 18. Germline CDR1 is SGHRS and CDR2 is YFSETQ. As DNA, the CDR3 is TGCGCCAGCAGCTTGTGGGGGTTCCGGGACAGAGGAAAGAACGAGCAGTACTTC. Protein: CASSLWGFRDRGKNEQYF.

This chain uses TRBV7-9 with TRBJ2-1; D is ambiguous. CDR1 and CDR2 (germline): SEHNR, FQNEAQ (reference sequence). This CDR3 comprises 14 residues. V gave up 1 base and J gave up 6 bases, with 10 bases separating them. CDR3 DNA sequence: TGTGCCAGCAGCTTAGGCCCTAGGACCAATGAGCAGTTCTTC. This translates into CASSLGPRTNEQFF.

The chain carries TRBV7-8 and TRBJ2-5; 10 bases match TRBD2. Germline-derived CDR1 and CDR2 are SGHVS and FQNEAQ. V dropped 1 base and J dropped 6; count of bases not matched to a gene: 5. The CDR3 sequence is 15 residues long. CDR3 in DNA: TGTGCCAGCAGCTTAGTGCTAGCGGGAGCAAAGACCCAGTACTTC. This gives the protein CASSLVLAGAKTQYF.

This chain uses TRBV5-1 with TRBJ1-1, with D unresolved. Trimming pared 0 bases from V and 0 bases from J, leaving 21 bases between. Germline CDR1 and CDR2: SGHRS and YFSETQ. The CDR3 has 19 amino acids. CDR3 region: CASSLGFLYIKPLNTEAFF. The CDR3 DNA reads TGCGCCAGCAGCTTGGGATTTCTGTATATTAAGCCCCTGAACACTGAAGCTTTCTTT.

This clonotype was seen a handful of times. The CDR3 nucleotides are TGTGCCAGCAGGGCCCTAGCGGGCCCAGATACGCAGTATTTT. Translated, it gives CASRALAGPDTQYF. The rearrangement links TRBV7-9 to TRBJ2-3, with 8 bases aligning to TRBD2. The ends lost 6 bases at V and 4 bases at J; junction bases unmatched: 6. CDR1 SEHNR and CDR2 FQNEAQ come from the germline V gene (reference sequence). The CDR3 totals 14 residues.

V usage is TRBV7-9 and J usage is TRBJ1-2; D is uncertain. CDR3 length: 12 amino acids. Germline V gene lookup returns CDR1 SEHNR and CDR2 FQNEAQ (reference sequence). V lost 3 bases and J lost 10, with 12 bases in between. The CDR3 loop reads CASSLGVPPYTF. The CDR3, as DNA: TGTGCCAGCAGCTTGGGAGTACCACCCTACACCTTC.

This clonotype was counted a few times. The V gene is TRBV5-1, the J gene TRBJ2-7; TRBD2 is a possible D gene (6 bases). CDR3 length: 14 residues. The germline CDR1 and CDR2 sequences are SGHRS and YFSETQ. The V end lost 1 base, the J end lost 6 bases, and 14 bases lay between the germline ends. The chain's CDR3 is CASSLLVGGGEQYF. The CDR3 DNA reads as TGCGCCAGCAGCTTGTTGGTGGGAGGTGGCGAGCAGTACTTC.

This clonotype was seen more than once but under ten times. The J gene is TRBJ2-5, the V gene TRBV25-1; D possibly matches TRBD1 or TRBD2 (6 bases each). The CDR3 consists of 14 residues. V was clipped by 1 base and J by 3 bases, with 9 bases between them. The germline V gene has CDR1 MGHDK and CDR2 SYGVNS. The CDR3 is CASSEFGGKETQYF. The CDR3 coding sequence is TGTGCCAGCAGTGAATTCGGGGGCAAAGAGACCCAGTACTTC. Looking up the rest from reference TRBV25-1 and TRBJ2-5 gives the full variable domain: EADIYQTPRYLVIGTGKKITLECSQTMGHDKMYWYQQDPGMELHLIHYSYGVNSTEKGDLSSESTVSRIRTEHFPLTLESARPSHTSQYLCASSEFGGKETQYFGPGTRLLVL.

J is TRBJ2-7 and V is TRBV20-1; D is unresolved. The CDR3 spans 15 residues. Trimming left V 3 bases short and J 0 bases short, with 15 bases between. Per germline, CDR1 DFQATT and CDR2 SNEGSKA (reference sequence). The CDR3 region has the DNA TGCAGTGCTAGTCGCCAGGACGGACCCTCCTACGAGCAGTACTTC. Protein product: CSASRQDGPSYEQYF.

The CDR3 sequence: CASSSPSRTNEKLFF. The CDR3 DNA reads as TGTGCCAGCAGTTCACCTAGTAGGACTAATGAAAAACTGTTTTTT. The chain couples TRBV27 to TRBJ1-4, with no clear D. CDR1 is MNHEY, CDR2 SMNVEV, per germline (reference sequence). Trimming left V 4 bases short and J 2 bases short, with 11 bases between. The CDR3 spans 15 residues.

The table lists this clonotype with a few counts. This CDR3 is CASSTGGAKNIQYF. The CDR3 nucleotides are TGCGCCAGCTCTACGGGGGGGGCCAAAAACATTCAGTACTTC. The rearrangement uses TRBV4-1 and TRBJ2-4, with TRBD2 identical over 8 bases. CDR3 length: 14 residues. V shed 8 bases and J 1 base; nucleotides not matched to a gene: 4. Germline CDR1 is MGHRA and CDR2 is YSYEKL.

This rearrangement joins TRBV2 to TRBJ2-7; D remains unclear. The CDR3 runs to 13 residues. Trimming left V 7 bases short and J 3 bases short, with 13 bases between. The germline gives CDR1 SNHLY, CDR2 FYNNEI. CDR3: CASKEPSHYEQYF. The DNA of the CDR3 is TGTGCCAGCAAGGAACCATCCCACTACGAGCAGTACTTC.

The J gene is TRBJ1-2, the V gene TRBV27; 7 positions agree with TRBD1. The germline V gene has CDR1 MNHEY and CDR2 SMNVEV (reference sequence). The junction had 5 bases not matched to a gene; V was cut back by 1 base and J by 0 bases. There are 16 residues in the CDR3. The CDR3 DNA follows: TGTGCCAGCAGTTTATATGGGGGACAGCCTAACTATGGCTACACCTTC. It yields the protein CASSLYGGQPNYGYTF.

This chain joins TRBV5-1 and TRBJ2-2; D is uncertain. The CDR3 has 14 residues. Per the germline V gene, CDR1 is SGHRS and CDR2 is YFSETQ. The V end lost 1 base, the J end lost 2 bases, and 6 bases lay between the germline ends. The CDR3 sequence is CASSLPKNTGELFF. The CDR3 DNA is TGCGCCAGCAGCTTGCCCAAAAACACCGGGGAGCTGTTTTTT.

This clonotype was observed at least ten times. The CDR3 DNA reads TGCAGTGCTAGTGACATAGAGCAGTTCTTC. Translated: CSASDIEQFF. This chain links TRBV20-1 with TRBJ2-1, with D hard to call. CDR1 and CDR2 (germline): DFQATT, SNEGSKA (reference sequence). CDR3 length: 10 amino acids. The germline V and J ends were trimmed by 3 bases and 10 bases, with 7 bases remaining between them.

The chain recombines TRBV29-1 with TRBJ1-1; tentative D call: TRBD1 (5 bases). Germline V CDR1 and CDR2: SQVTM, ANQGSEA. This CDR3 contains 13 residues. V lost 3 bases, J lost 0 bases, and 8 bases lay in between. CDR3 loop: CSVEHRMNTEAFF. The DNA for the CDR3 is TGCAGCGTTGAGCACAGGATGAACACTGAAGCTTTCTTT.